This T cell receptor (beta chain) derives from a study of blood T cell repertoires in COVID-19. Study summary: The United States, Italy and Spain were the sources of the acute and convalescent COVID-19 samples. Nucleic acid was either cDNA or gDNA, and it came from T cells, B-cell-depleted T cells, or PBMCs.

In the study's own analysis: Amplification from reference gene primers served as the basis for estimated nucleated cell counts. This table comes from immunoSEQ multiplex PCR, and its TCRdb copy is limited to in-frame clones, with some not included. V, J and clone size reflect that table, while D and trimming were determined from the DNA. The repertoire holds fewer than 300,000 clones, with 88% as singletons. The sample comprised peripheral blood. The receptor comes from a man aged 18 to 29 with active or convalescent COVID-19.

The CDR3 coding sequence is TGTGCCAGTAGTTACAGCCTCTTGAACACTGAAGCTTTCTTT. It specifies CASSYSLLNTEAFF. The V call is TRBV19, the J call TRBJ1-1; unclear D gene. Trimming shortened V by 5 bases and J by 0 bases, and 10 bases separated the two germline ends. Per the germline V gene, CDR1 is LNHDA and CDR2 is SQIVND (reference sequence). The length of the CDR3 is 14 residues.